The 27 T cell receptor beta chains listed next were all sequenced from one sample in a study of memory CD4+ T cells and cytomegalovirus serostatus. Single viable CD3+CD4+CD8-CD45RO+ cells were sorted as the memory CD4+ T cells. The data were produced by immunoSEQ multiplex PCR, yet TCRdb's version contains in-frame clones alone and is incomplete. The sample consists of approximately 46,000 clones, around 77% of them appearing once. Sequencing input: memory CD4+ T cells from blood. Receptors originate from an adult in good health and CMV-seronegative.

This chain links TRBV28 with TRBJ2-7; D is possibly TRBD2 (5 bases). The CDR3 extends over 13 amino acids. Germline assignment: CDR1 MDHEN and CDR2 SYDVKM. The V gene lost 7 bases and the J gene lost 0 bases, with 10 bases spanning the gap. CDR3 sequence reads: CASTRGSSYEQYF. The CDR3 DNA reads TGTGCCAGCACCAGAGGGAGCTCCTACGAGCAGTACTTC. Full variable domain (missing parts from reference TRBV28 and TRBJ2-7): DVKVTQSSRYLVKRTGEKVFLECVQDMDHENMFWYRQDPGLGLRLIYFSYDVKMKEKGDIPEGYSVSREKKERFSLILESASTNQTSMYLCASTRGSSYEQYFGPGTRLTVT.

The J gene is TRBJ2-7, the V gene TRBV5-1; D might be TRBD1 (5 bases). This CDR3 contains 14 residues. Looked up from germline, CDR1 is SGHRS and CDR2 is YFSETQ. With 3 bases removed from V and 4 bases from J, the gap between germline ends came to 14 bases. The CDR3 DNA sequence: TGCGCCAGCAGCTATACGCAGGGTATTTACGAGCAGTACTTC. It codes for CASSYTQGIYEQYF.

Here the CDR3 reads CASSQGSQRGGYNEQFF. In DNA, the CDR3 is TGTGCCAGCAGCCAAGGGTCCCAGCGGGGGGGTTACAATGAGCAGTTCTTC. The chain recombines TRBV4-2 with TRBJ2-1; 10 positions agree with TRBD2. The CDR3 spans 17 residues. Germline trimming cut 1 base from V and 4 bases from J; bases unmatched to any gene: 7. CDR1 LGHNA and CDR2 YNFKEQ come from the germline V gene.

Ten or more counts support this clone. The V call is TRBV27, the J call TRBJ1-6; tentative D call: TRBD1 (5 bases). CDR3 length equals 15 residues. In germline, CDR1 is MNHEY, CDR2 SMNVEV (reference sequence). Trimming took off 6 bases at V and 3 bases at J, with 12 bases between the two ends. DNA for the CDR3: TGTGCCAGCAGGACCCACAGGAACTATAATTCACCCCTCCACTTT. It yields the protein CASRTHRNYNSPLHF.

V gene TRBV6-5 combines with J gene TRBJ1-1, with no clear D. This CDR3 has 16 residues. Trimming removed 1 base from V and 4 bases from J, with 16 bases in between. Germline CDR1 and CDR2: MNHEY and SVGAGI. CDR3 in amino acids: CASSYYLGGVSTEAFF. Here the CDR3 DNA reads TGTGCCAGCAGTTACTACCTTGGTGGGGTGAGCACTGAAGCTTTCTTT.

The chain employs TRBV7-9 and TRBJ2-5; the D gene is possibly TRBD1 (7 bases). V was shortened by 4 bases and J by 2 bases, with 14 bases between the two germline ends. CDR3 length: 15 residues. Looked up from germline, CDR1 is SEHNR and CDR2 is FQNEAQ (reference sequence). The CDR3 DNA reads TGTGCCAGCAGCTCCAGGGGGGCTCCACAAGAGACCCAGTACTTC. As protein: CASSSRGAPQETQYF.

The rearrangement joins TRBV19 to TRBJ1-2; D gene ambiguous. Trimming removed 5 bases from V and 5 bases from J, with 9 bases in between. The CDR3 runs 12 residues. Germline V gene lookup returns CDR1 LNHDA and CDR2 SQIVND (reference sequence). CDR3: CASSVGGYGYTF. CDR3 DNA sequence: TGTGCCAGTAGTGTGGGAGGGTATGGCTACACCTTC.

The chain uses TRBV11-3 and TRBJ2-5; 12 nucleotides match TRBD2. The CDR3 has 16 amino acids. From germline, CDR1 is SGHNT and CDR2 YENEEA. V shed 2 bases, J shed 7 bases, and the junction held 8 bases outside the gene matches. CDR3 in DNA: TGTGCCAGCAGCTTATGGCTAGCGGGGGGGCGGGTGACCCAGTACTTC. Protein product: CASSLWLAGGRVTQYF.

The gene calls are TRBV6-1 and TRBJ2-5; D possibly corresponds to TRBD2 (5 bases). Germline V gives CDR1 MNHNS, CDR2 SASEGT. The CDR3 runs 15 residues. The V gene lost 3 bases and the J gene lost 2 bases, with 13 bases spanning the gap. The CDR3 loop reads CASSEYGGRQETQYF. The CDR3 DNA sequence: TGTGCCAGCAGTGAGTATGGAGGCCGTCAAGAGACCCAGTACTTC.

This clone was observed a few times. The CDR3 bases are TGTGCCAGCGGTGTCGGGGGTAACTATGGCTACACCTTC. Encoded protein: CASGVGGNYGYTF. This rearrangement joins TRBV6-5 to TRBJ1-2, with D perhaps TRBD1 (5 bases). CDR1 is MNHEY, CDR2 SVGAGI, per germline. The length of the CDR3 is 13 residues. With 8 bases removed from V and 1 base from J, the gap between germline ends came to 11 bases.

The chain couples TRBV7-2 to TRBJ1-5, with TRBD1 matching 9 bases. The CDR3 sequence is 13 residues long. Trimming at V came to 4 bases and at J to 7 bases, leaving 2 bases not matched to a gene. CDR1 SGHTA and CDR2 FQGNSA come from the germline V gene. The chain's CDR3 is CASSYRGQQPQHF. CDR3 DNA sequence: TGTGCCAGCAGCTACAGGGGGCAGCAGCCCCAGCATTTT.

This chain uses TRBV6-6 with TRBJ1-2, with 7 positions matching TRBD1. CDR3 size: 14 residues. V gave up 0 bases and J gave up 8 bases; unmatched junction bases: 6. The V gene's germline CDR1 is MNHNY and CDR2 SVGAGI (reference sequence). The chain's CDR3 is CASSYSKGQLGYTF. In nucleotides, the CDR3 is TGTGCCAGCAGTTACTCGAAGGGACAGTTGGGCTACACCTTC.

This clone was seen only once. The DNA of the CDR3 is TGTGCCAGCAGCTCCAGACAGGGGGCAGGGGAAAAACTGTTTTTT. This translates into CASSSRQGAGEKLFF. The chain recombines TRBV7-2 with TRBJ1-4; 10 bases map to TRBD1. This CDR3 contains 15 residues. Per germline, CDR1 SGHTA and CDR2 FQGNSA. After removal of 4 bases from V and 8 bases from J, the junction contained 7 bases not matched to a gene.

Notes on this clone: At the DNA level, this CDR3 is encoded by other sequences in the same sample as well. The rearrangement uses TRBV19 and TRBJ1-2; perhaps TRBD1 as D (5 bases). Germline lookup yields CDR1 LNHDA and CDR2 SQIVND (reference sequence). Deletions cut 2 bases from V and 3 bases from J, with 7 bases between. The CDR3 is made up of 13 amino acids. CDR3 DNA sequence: TGTGCCAGTAGTATACAGGGTGACTATGGCTACACCTTC. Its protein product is CASSIQGDYGYTF.

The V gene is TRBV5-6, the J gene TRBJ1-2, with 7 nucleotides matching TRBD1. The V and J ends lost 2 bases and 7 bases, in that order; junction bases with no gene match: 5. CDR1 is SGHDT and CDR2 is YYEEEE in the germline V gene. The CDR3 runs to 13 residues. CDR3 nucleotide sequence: TGTGCCAGCAGCTTTTCAGGGGGAAGTGGCTACACCTTC. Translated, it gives CASSFSGGSGYTF.

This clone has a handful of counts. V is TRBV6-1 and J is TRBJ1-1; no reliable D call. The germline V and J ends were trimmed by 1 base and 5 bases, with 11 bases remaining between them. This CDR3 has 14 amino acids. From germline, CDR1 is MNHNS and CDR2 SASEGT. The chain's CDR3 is CASSEGLGRTEAFF. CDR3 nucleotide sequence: TGTGCCAGCAGTGAAGGTTTAGGGCGGACTGAAGCTTTCTTT.

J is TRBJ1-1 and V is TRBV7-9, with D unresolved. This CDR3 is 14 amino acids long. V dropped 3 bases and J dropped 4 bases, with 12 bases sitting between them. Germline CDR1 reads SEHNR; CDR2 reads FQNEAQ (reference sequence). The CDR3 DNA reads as TGTGCCAGCAGCTTGTCATTGGGTTCCACTGAAGCTTTCTTT. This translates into CASSLSLGSTEAFF.

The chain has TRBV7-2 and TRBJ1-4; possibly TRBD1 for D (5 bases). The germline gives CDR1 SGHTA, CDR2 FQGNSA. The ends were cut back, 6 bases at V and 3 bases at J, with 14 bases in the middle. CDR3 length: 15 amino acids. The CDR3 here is CASSLGVSANEKLFF. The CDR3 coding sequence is TGTGCCAGCAGTCTAGGGGTTTCTGCTAATGAAAAACTGTTTTTT.

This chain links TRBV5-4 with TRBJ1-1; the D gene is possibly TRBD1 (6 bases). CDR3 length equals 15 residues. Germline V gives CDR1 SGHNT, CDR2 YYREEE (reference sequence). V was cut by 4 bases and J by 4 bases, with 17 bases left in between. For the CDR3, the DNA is TGTGCCAGCAGCCCCGGGGGGGGGCGCGGCACTGAAGCTTTCTTT. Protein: CASSPGGGRGTEAFF.

The CDR3 sequence is CASSSPKGAQYF. The CDR3 DNA sequence: TGTGCCAGCAGTTCGCCGAAAGGGGCCCAGTACTTC. The genes are TRBV27 and TRBJ2-5, with D perhaps TRBD1 (5 bases). The germline gives CDR1 MNHEY, CDR2 SMNVEV (reference sequence). This CDR3 is 12 amino acids long. The V gene lost 4 bases and the J gene lost 9 bases, with 12 bases spanning the gap.

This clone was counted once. In DNA form, the CDR3 reads TGTGCCAGCAACTACAGGGGGCGTCCCTATGGCTACACCTTC. Amino acids: CASNYRGRPYGYTF. The chain couples TRBV5-6 to TRBJ1-2; 9 bases align to TRBD1. After removal of 6 bases from V and 4 bases from J, the junction contained 7 bases not matched to a gene. Germline assignment: CDR1 SGHDT and CDR2 YYEEEE. The CDR3 runs to 14 residues.

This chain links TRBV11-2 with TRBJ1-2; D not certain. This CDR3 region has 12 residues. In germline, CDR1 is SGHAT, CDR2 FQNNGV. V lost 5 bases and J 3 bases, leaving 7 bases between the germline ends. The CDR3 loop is CASSVNHYGYTF. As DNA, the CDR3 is TGTGCCAGCAGCGTTAACCACTATGGCTACACCTTC.

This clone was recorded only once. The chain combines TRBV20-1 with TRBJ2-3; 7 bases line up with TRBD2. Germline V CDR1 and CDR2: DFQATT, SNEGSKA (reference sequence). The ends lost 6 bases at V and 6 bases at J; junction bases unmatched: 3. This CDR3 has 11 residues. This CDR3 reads CSASRGDTQYF. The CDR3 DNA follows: TGCAGTGCGTCGCGGGGGGATACGCAGTATTTT.

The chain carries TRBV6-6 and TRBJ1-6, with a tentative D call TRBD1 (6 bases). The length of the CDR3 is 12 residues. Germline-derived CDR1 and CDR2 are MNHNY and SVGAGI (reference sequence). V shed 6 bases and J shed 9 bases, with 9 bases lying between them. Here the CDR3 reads CASRGGSSPLHF. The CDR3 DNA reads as TGTGCCAGCAGAGGGGGTTCTTCACCCCTCCACTTT.

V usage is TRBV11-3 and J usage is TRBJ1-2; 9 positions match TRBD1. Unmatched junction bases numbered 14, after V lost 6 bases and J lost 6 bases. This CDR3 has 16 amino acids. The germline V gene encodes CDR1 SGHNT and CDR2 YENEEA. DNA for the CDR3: TGTGCCAGCAGGAAGGGACAGGGTTTATCTCTGGATGGCTACACCTTC. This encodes CASRKGQGLSLDGYTF.

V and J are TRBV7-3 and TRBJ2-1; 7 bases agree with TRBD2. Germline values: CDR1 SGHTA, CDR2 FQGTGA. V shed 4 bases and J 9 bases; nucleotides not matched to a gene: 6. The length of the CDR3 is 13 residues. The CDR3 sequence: CASSSRTSSEQFF. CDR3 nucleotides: TGTGCCAGCAGCTCCCGGACTAGTAGTGAGCAGTTCTTC.

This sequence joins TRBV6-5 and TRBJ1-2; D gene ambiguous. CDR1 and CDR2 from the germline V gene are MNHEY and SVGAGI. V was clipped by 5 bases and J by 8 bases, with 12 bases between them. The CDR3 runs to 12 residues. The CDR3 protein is CASSRGWYGYTF. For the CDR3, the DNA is TGTGCCAGCAGTCGCGGATGGTACGGCTACACCTTC.